One sample yielded the 21 T cell receptor beta chains listed below, sequenced in a study of technical replicates of blood from a few donors. The method was immunoSEQ multiplex PCR; TCRdb's version includes in-frame clones alone and lacks a portion of them. The sample includes some 13,000 clones, around 82% of them seen just once. What was sequenced was PBMCs. Receptors were obtained from a human donor in good health.

The J gene is TRBJ2-7, the V gene TRBV11-2, with a tentative D call TRBD1 (6 bases). The V and J ends lost 6 bases and 1 base respectively, with 19 bases between them. CDR3 length: 16 amino acids. Germline CDR1 reads SGHAT; CDR2 reads FQNNGV. Written as DNA, the CDR3 is TGTGCCAGCAGGAAACCGGGACACCGGGCATCCTACGAGCAGTACTTC. Its protein product is CASRKPGHRASYEQYF.

The gene calls are TRBV6-8 and TRBJ2-2, with 12 bases aligning to TRBD2. The germline V gene encodes CDR1 MNHGY and CDR2 SAAAGT. This CDR3 is built from 18 residues. With 0 bases clipped from V and 6 bases from J, the junction kept 8 bases outside the gene matches. DNA of the CDR3: TGTGCCAGCAGTTACTCGATGGGACTAGCGGGTTGGCCCGGGGAGCTGTTTTTT. This translates into CASSYSMGLAGWPGELFF.

The chain is built from TRBV12-5 and TRBJ2-7, with 12 bases aligning to TRBD2. The germline V gene has CDR1 LGHNT and CDR2 FRNRAP. The CDR3 runs 15 residues. Unmatched junction bases numbered 8, after V lost 5 bases and J lost 6 bases. The CDR3 coding sequence is TGTGCTAGTGGTACCGGACTAGCGGGAATGGGCGAGCAGTACTTC. Its protein is CASGTGLAGMGEQYF.

The count of this clone is one. The CDR3 sequence: CASSPRASLGTYNEQFF. The CDR3 nucleotides read TGTGCCAGCTCACCACGAGCTAGCCTGGGGACCTACAATGAGCAGTTCTTC. The chain has TRBV18 and TRBJ2-1, with D perhaps matching TRBD2 (5 bases). The CDR3 runs to 17 residues. The V gene lost 1 base and the J gene lost 2 bases, with 15 bases spanning the gap. The germline V gene encodes CDR1 KGHSH and CDR2 LQKENI. The whole variable domain, remainder taken from reference TRBV18 and TRBJ2-1, is NAGVMQNPRHLVRRRGQEARLRCSPMKGHSHVYWYRQLPEEGLKFMVYLQKENIIDESGMPKERFSAEFPKEGPSILRIQQVVRGDSAAYFCASSPRASLGTYNEQFFGPGTRLTVL.

The genes are TRBV10-1 and TRBJ2-1; 9 bases map to TRBD2. V lost 3 bases to trimming and J lost 4 bases; unmatched junction nucleotides: 7. The CDR3 is 16 amino acids. The V gene's germline CDR1 is WNHNN and CDR2 SYGVQD (reference sequence). CDR3 coding DNA: TGCGCCAGCAGTGACCCTAGCGGGAAACGGTACAATGAGCAGTTCTTC. It yields the protein CASSDPSGKRYNEQFF.

This clone was found a few times. The chain is built from TRBV2 and TRBJ2-1; no clear D gene. This CDR3 contains 12 residues. V lost 3 bases, J lost 9 bases, and 9 bases lay in between. Germline V lookup: CDR1 SNHLY, CDR2 FYNNEI. DNA of the CDR3: TGTGCCAGCAGTGAGGGCTTCGTTGAGCAGTTCTTC. It is translated as CASSEGFVEQFF.

The rearrangement uses TRBV2 and TRBJ1-5; D ambiguous. From germline, CDR1 is SNHLY and CDR2 FYNNEI. The V and J ends lost 6 bases and 3 bases respectively, with 9 bases between them. This CDR3 comprises 13 residues. CDR3 nucleotide sequence: TGTGCCAGCAGAAACGAGGCCAATCAGCCCCAGCATTTT. Residues: CASRNEANQPQHF.

To note about this clone: Other DNA sequences in the same sample also yield this CDR3. The chain recombines TRBV5-1 with TRBJ2-1, with TRBD2 matching 9 bases. The CDR3 length is 14 residues. J was trimmed by 4 bases and V by 4 bases; bases with no gene match: 3. Germline V gene sequence: CDR1 SGHRS, CDR2 YFSETQ. The CDR3 is CASSPAGGYNEQFF. Here the CDR3 DNA reads TGCGCCAGCAGCCCCGCGGGAGGGTACAATGAGCAGTTCTTC.

The DNA of the CDR3 is TGTGCCAGCAGTGTCCCACTAGCGGGACAAGAGACCCAGTACTTC. Translation gives CASSVPLAGQETQYF. This rearrangement joins TRBV25-1 to TRBJ2-5, with 10 bases lining up with TRBD2. The germline CDR1 and CDR2 sequences are MGHDK and SYGVNS. Trimming cost V 4 bases and J 2 bases; bases outside gene matches: 4. There are 15 residues in the CDR3.

CDR3 DNA sequence: TGCGCCAGCAGCTTGGGGGGCTCAACCTACGAGCAGTACTTC. Translated: CASSLGGSTYEQYF. The V gene is TRBV5-1, the J gene TRBJ2-7; perhaps TRBD1 as D (5 bases). Germline loops: CDR1 SGHRS, CDR2 YFSETQ. V gave up 0 bases and J gave up 2 bases, with 9 bases separating them. This CDR3 contains 14 residues.

The genes are TRBV11-2 and TRBJ1-1; possible D gene TRBD1, 6 bases. CDR1 is SGHAT, CDR2 FQNNGV, per germline. V was cut by 4 bases and J by 6 bases, with 18 bases left in between. The CDR3 spans 15 residues. The CDR3 sequence: CASSSYRGRGSEAFF. CDR3 bases: TGTGCCAGCAGCTCCTATCGGGGGCGGGGGTCTGAAGCTTTCTTT. The full variable domain, completed using reference TRBV11-2 and TRBJ1-1, is EAGVAQSPRYKIIEKRQSVAFWCNPISGHATLYWYQQILGQGPKLLIQFQNNGVVDDSQLPKDRFSAERLKGVDSTLKIQPAKLEDSAVYLCASSSYRGRGSEAFFGQGTRLTVV.

V and J are TRBV7-2 and TRBJ2-1; 9 nucleotides match TRBD2. In germline, CDR1 is SGHTA, CDR2 FQGNSA. The J segment lost 8 bases and the V segment lost 1 base, leaving 6 bases of the junction unmatched. The CDR3 consists of 15 residues. The CDR3 loop reads CASSLVLAGRDEQFF. The DNA for the CDR3 is TGTGCCAGCAGCTTAGTACTAGCGGGTCGCGATGAGCAGTTCTTC.

This chain connects TRBV4-1 to TRBJ2-3, with D tentatively TRBD2 (5 bases). CDR1 and CDR2 (germline): MGHRA, YSYEKL. Trimming stripped 7 bases from V and 2 bases from J, with 13 bases between. The CDR3 runs 14 residues. The CDR3 DNA reads TGCGCCAGCACGAACGGGGTTGCCACAGATACGCAGTATTTT. Translation: CASTNGVATDTQYF.

This sequence joins TRBV2 and TRBJ2-1; tentatively, D is TRBD2 (6 bases). The CDR3 is 15 residues long. Germline CDR1 and CDR2: SNHLY and FYNNEI. Trimming pared 7 bases from V and 7 bases from J, leaving 20 bases between. CDR3 bases: TGTGCCAGCACCAGAGAGGGACTCGATGGGAATGAGCAGTTCTTC. Encoded protein: CASTREGLDGNEQFF.

This rearrangement joins TRBV11-1 to TRBJ1-3, with D maybe TRBD1 (6 bases). The CDR3 has 15 amino acids. Trimming removed 5 bases at V and 0 bases at J, with 11 bases between. The germline V gene has CDR1 SGHAT and CDR2 FQDESV (reference sequence). Here the CDR3 reads CASSKGHSSGNTIYF. CDR3 bases: TGTGCCAGCAGCAAGGGACATAGCTCTGGAAACACCATATATTTT.

CDR3 sequence: CASSLSGNNQPQHF. CDR3 bases: TGTGCCAGCAGCTTATCAGGGAACAATCAGCCCCAGCATTTT. V gene TRBV7-9 combines with J gene TRBJ1-5; a weak D match, TRBD1 (5 bases). Trimming removed 2 bases at V and 3 bases at J, with 8 bases between. The CDR3 consists of 14 residues. The germline gives CDR1 SEHNR, CDR2 FQNEAQ (reference sequence).

J is TRBJ2-3 and V is TRBV5-4; 7 bases line up with TRBD2. CDR1 and CDR2 (germline): SGHNT, YYREEE (reference sequence). V trimming: 4 bases; J trimming: 5 bases; junction bases outside the gene matches: 7. There are 14 residues in the CDR3. This CDR3 reads CASSRGGAEDTQYF. The CDR3 nucleotides are TGTGCCAGCAGCCGGGGAGGGGCGGAAGATACGCAGTATTTT.

CDR3 sequence: CASSRGGSSYEQYF. The CDR3 region has the DNA TGTGCCAGCAGTAGGGGGGGAAGCTCCTACGAGCAGTACTTC. This rearrangement joins TRBV11-2 to TRBJ2-7; D is perhaps TRBD2 (7 bases). The CDR3 loop spans 14 amino acids. Per the germline V gene, CDR1 is SGHAT and CDR2 is FQNNGV. V dropped 6 bases and J dropped 0 bases, with 12 bases sitting between them.

The chain carries TRBV10-3 and TRBJ1-2; the match to TRBD1 covers 10 bases. Unmatched junction bases numbered 3, after V lost 3 bases and J lost 2 bases. Germline loops: CDR1 ENHRY, CDR2 SYGVKD. This CDR3 has 15 residues. The CDR3 loop reads CAISDSGQGNYGYTF. CDR3 DNA: TGTGCCATCAGTGACTCGGGACAGGGGAACTATGGCTACACCTTC.

The J gene is TRBJ2-3, the V gene TRBV19; D ambiguous. V dropped 4 bases and J dropped 2 bases, with 10 bases sitting between them. CDR3 length: 14 amino acids. CDR1 is LNHDA and CDR2 is SQIVND in the germline V gene (reference sequence). The CDR3 spells CASSSKRDTDTQYF. The CDR3 DNA reads as TGTGCCAGTAGTAGCAAGCGAGACACAGATACGCAGTATTTT.

V gene TRBV19 combines with J gene TRBJ1-4; 7 nucleotides agree with TRBD1. V lost 4 bases to trimming and J lost 2 bases; unmatched junction nucleotides: 4. The CDR3 has 15 residues. CDR1 and CDR2 (germline): LNHDA, SQIVND (reference sequence). CDR3 residues: CASSTSGQTNEKLFF. In DNA form, the CDR3 reads TGTGCCAGTAGTACCTCGGGACAGACTAATGAAAAACTGTTTTTT.